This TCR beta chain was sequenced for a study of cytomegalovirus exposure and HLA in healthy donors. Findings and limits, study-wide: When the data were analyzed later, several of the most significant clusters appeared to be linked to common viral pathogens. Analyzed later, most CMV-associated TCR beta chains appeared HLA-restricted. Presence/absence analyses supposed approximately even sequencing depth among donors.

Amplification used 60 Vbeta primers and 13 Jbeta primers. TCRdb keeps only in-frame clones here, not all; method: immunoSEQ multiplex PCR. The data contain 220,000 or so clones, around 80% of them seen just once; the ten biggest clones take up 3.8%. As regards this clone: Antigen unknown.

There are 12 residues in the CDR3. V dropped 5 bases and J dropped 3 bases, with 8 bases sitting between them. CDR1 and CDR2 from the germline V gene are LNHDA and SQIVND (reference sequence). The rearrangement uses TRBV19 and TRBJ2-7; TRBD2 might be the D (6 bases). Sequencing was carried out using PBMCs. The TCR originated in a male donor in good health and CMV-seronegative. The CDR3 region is CASSRGIYEQYF. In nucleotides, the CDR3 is TGTGCCAGTAGTCGGGGGATCTACGAGCAGTACTTC. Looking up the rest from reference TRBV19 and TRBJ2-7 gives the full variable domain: DGGITQSPKYLFRKEGQNVTLSCEQNLNHDAMYWYRQDPGQGLRLIYYSQIVNDFQKGDIAEGYSVSREKKESFPLTVTSAQKNPTAFYLCASSRGIYEQYFGPGTRLTVT.